This T cell receptor (beta chain) was captured in a study of blood T cell repertoires in COVID-19. Across the whole study: Material from acute and convalescent COVID-19 was sourced from the United States, Italy and Spain.

Produced via immunoSEQ multiplex PCR; TCRdb's table is partial and in-frame only. The sample has roughly 170,000 clones, under 85% seen once. A single count supports this clone. Per germline, CDR1 SEHNR and CDR2 FQNEAQ (reference sequence). This CDR3 spans 18 amino acids. V lost 0 bases and J lost 2; bases outside the gene matches: 9. The material sequenced was peripheral blood. The sequence was obtained from a man aged 55 to 70 who had recovered from COVID-19. The chain links TRBV7-9 to TRBJ2-5, with 10 bases fitting TRBD2. CDR3 loop: CASSLAEASGGPQETQYF. CDR3 in DNA: TGTGCCAGCAGCTTAGCGGAGGCTAGCGGGGGACCGCAAGAGACCCAGTACTTC.